This T cell receptor (beta chain) came from a study of blood T cells in healthy people across ages. Sample-barcoded 5' priming and a J-beta primer mix drove a second PCR of about 6 to 12 cycles. TCRdb analysed the 5' RACE reads with MiXCR anew, one entry per CDR3 protein. The table records about 930,000 distinct CDR3 sequences, almost 30% of them present only once. Each donor was a healthy Caucasian individual from Russia, aged roughly 6 to 95. Per the germline V gene, CDR1 is DFQATT and CDR2 is SNEGSKA (reference sequence). Trimming took 0 bases from V and 7 from J; bases not matched to a gene: 8. This CDR3 is 15 amino acids long. A few counts support this clonotype. The sample also formed part of further work on T cells of mothers and their children.

The chain uses TRBV20-1 and TRBJ1-2, with TRBD1 identical over 10 bases. The clonotype originates from a woman in her 40s in good health. The sample consisted of blood. CDR3 nucleotide sequence: TGCAGTGCTAGAGAGCCGGACAGGGGGGAGGGTGGCTACACCTTC. Translating it yields CSAREPDRGEGGYTF.